This entry features one T cell receptor (beta chain) sequence. The antigen remains undetermined. Sorting recovered naive CD8 T cells on a CD8+CD4-CCR7+CD45RA+ profile. TCRdb processed the PCR reads anew with MiXCR; each CDR3 protein has one entry. The sample records approximately 36,000 distinct CDR3 sequences, about a fifth being singletons. These data belong to a study of molecular identifiers for immune sequencing clone quantification. Background on the study: Naive CD8 RNA (around 20,000 or 99,000 cells) was divided into five aliquots, with four sequenced.

CDR1 and CDR2 (germline): SGDLS, YYNGEE. V lost 3 bases and J lost 5; bases outside the gene matches: 0. The CDR3 runs 13 residues. Overall study results and limits: Spiked Jurkat TCR RNA originating from one cell could reportedly be identified amid around 970,000 naive cells. Clones that had above 20 RNA copies took up over 98% of effector molecules but under 1% in naive cells.

The source material was naive CD8+ T cells from blood, with Jurkat cell RNA spiked in. Sample subset: FACS-sorted CD8+CD4-CCR7+CD45RA+ naive T cells. The source of this sequence is a human donor in good health. Some libraries in this study had Jurkat cell RNA spiked in. The chain has TRBV9 and TRBJ2-2; 8 positions match TRBD1. For the CDR3, the DNA is TGTGCCAGCAGCGGACAGGGGACCGGGGAGCTGTTTTTT. It yields the protein CASSGQGTGELFF.